This section outlines one T cell receptor (beta chain) sequence together with its context. The Seattle patients, enrolled during active infection, were followed longitudinally. These data belong to a study of blood T cell repertoires in COVID-19. Study at large: There were acute and convalescent COVID-19 samples, and they came from the United States, Italy and Spain. T cells, B-cell-depleted T cells, or PBMCs supplied cDNA or gDNA.

How the authors handled the data: How many nucleated cells were present was estimated from reference gene primer amplification. Repertoires were generated with immunoSEQ multiplex PCR, while TCRdb's copy carries only in-frame clones and drops some. The V and J calls and clone size are taken from that table; D and trimming were inferred from the DNA. The sample lists 200,000 or so clones; 80% to 90% were seen once. V was trimmed by 5 bases and J by 2 bases, leaving 16 bases between them. The CDR3 is made up of 16 amino acids. The V gene's germline CDR1 is KGHSH and CDR2 LQKENI. This chain uses TRBV18 with TRBJ1-5; D might be TRBD1 (6 bases). The sequencing sample was made of peripheral blood. The origin of this receptor is a man aged 25 to 40 with COVID-19, enrolled during active disease. The CDR3 bases are TGTGCCAGCTCAAAGGCAGGGGCGGATGGCAATCAGCCCCAGCATTTT. It yields the protein CASSKAGADGNQPQHF.